This T cell receptor beta chain comes out of a study of tumor and adjacent non-tumor tissue in lung cancer. The overall study: Histology: around twelve adenocarcinoma, a couple of squamous cell carcinoma, 1 small cell lung cancer. Study observations and caveats: TCR diversity was significantly greater in tumor than normal lung tissue. In normal lung, the top 100 clones were significantly more dominant than in tumor.

Concerning this clonotype: Its antigen remains unidentified.

RNA was extracted from bulk tissue without any cell sorting. The germline V and J ends were trimmed by 8 bases and 7 bases, with 18 bases remaining between them. The germline V gene has CDR1 SEHNR and CDR2 FQNEAQ (reference sequence). CDR3 length: 13 amino acids. A modified ARM-PCR protocol with three rounds of nested PCR amplified TCRbeta. TCRdb analysed the multiplex PCR reads with MiXCR anew, one entry per CDR3 protein. The table records about 66,000 distinct CDR3 sequences, 60% to 75% of them present only once. Sequencing was performed on lung tumor tissue. The chain uses TRBV7-9 and TRBJ2-7; possibly TRBD1 or TRBD2 for D (5 bases each). The sequence came from a man aged 55 to 70 with non-small cell lung cancer. The CDR3 sequence is CASGETGALEQYF. In DNA, the CDR3 is TGTGCCAGCGGGGAGACCGGGGCTTTGGAGCAGTACTTC.